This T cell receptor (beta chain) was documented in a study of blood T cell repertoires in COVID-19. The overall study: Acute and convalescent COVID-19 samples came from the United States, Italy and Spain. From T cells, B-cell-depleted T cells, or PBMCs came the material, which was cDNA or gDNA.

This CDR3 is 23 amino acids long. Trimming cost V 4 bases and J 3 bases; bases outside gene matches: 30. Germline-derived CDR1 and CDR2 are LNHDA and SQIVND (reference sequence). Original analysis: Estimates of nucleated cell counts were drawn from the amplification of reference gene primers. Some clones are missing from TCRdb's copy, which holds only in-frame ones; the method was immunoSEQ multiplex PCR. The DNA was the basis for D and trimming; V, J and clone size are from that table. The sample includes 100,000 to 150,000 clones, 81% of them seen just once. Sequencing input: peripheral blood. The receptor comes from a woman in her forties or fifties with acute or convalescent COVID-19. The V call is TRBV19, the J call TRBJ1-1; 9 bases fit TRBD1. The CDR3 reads CASSTRRWTGALSRDIVYTEAFF. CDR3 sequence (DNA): TGTGCCAGTAGTACCCGCAGATGGACAGGGGCCTTAAGTAGGGATATAGTGTACACTGAAGCTTTCTTT. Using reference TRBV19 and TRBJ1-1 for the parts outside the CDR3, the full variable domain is DGGITQSPKYLFRKEGQNVTLSCEQNLNHDAMYWYRQDPGQGLRLIYYSQIVNDFQKGDIAEGYSVSREKKESFPLTVTSAQKNPTAFYLCASSTRRWTGALSRDIVYTEAFFGQGTRLTVV.